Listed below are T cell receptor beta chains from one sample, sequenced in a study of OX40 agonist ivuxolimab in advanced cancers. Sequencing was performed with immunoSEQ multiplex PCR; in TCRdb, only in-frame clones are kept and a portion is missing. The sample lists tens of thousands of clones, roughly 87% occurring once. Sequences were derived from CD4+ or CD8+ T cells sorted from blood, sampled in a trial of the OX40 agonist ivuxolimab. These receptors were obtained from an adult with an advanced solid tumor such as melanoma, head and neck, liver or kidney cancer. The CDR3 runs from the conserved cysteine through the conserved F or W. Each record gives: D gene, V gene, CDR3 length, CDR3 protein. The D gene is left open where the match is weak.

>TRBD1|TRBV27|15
CASSFSTGGTTEAFF
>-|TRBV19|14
CASSSKAGTTEAFF
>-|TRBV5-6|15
CASSRLGSNTGELFF
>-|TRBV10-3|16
CAISEPFGGRGDTQYF
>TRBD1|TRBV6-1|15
CASSEVSGGRKKLFF
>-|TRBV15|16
CATSRALLMGAETQYF
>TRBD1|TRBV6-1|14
CASKDRGRTDTQYF
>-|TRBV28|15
CASSLQGPLNQPQHF
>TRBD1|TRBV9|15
CASSVGTGGISPLHF
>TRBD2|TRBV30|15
CAWSSYTGTSMEQYF
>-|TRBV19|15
CASSTYPYLRDTQYF
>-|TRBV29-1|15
CSVELVRQGLGEQYF
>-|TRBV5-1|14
CASSPDISNQPQHF
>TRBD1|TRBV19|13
CASSRTGVYGYTF
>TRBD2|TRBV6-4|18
CASRGLGTSGKNTGELFF
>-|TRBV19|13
CASTGSSNYGYTF
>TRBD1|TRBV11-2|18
CASSLDLRGQGSTYTQYF
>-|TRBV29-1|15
CSVEAHSGSPNVLTF
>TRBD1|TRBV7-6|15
CASSPGTGINQPQHF
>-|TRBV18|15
CASADSAGAKNIQYF
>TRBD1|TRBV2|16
CASRDPGQGASYEQYF
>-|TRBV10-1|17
CASSESRVGGRRETQYF
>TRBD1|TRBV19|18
CASSTELTWTGSSYEQYF
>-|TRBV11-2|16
CASSLGRGRPNTEAFF
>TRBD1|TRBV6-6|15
CASSYSSPGQGEAFF
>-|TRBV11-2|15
CASSSGQVFYNEQFF
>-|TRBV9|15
CASSPVGGNTGELFF
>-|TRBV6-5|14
CASSEGQAYYGYTF
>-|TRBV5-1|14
CASSLWSGERELFF
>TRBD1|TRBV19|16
CASRETGGAFDYGYTF
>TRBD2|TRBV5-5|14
CASSGTTNTGELFF
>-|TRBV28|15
CASREDSNSYNEQFF
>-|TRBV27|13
CASSFNPNTEAFF
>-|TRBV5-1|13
CASSFSGNTEAFF
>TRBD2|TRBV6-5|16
CASSYSPGLAGVEQFF
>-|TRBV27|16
CASSFRGTELPYEQYF
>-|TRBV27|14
CASRRRGGNQPQHF
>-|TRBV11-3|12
CASSLNDAEQFF
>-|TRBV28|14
CASSPPDRYQPQHF
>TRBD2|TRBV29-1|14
CSVGLAGGPGEQFF
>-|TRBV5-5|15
CASSIQGEAEYEQYF
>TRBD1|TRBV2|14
CASSEGRDSAKLFF
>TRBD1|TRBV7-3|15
CASSTGTGVYQPQHF
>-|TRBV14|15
CASSQVGGHAGEQYF
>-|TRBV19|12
CASSTRLREQFF
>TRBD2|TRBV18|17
CASSPRRAGTSTDTQYF
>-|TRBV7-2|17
CASSLAAGYGGKNIQYF
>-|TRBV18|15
CASSTGTGTSETQYF
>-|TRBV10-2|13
CASTGRSNYGYTF
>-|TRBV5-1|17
CASSLVGRGGQSSPLHF
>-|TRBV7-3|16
CASSLFGGSPSETQYF
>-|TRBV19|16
CASSQPPGLVNTEAFF
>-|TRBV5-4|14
CASSVRAEGHEQFF
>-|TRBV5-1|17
CASSSQVVLGSSYEQYF
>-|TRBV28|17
CASSQGQRVSYNSPLHF
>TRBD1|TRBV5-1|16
CASSPRDRGRSTEAFF
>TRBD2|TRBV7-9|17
CASSKTSGSHSYNEQFF
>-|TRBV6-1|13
CASSAGGDTEAFF
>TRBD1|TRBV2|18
CASSNDRGQASSTGELFF